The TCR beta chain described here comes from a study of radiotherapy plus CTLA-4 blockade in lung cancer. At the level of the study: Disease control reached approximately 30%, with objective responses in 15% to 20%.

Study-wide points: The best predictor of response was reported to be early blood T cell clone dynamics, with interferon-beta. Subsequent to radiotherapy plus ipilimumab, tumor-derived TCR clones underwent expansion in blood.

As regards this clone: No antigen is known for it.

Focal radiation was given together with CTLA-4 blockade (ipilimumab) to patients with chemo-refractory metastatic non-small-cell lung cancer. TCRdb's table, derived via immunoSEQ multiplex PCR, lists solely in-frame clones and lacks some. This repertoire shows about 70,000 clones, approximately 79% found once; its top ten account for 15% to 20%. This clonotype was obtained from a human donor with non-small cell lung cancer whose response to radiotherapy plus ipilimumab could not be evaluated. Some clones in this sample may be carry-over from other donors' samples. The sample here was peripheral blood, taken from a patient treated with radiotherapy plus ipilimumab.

CDR3 sequence reads: CASSLGTTSTDTQYF. CDR3 nucleotides: TGCGCCAGCAGCCTCGGGACTACAAGCACAGATACGCAGTATTTT. The genes are TRBV4-1 and TRBJ2-3; 7 nucleotides agree with TRBD2. V lost 4 bases and J lost 0; bases outside the gene matches: 4. Germline V gives CDR1 MGHRA, CDR2 YSYEKL. The CDR3 has 15 residues.